Listed below are T cell receptor beta chains from one sample, sequenced in a study of blood T cell repertoires in COVID-19. Profiling relied on immunoSEQ multiplex PCR, and the TCRdb table lists in-frame clones only, not all of them. The sample has under 200,000 clones, less than 90% seen once; the top ten hold 7% to 7.5%. The sample was PBMCs or T cells enriched from blood (not recorded which). The receptors were gathered from a woman between 45 and 65 years old who had recovered from COVID-19. CDR3s leave out the opening cysteine and the closing phenylalanine or tryptophan.

V gene	CDR3 length	J gene	CDR3 protein
TRBV15	13	TRBJ2-1	ATRAGLANYNEQF
TRBV7-9	16	TRBJ2-3	ASSRIPIKTASTDTQY
TRBV18	13	TRBJ2-7	ASSPGQGTNYEQY
TRBV7-9	13	TRBJ2-1	ASSLAGRRYNEQF
TRBV30	12	TRBJ1-2	AWTTRDSFYGYT
TRBV7-8	12	TRBJ2-7	ASSLIGQGYEQY
TRBV28	13	TRBJ1-6	ASSLLPGANSPLH
TRBV5-6	13	TRBJ2-3	ASSLWGLGTDTQY
TRBV6-5	10	TRBJ2-3	ASGSPVGTQY
TRBV19	13	TRBJ2-6	ASNTAGSGANVLT
TRBV6-2/TRBV6-3	13	TRBJ1-2	ASSSRQGTLYGYT
TRBV12-5	13	TRBJ2-5	ASGLVLGGQETQY
TRBV7-2	13	TRBJ1-5	ASSPTGGSNQPQH
TRBV6-5	14	TRBJ1-5	ASSYGIPRANQPQH
TRBV2	12	TRBJ1-1	ASRRGQGDTEAF
TRBV6-5	13	TRBJ2-7	ASRNSGTGGLEQY
TRBV7-9	14	TRBJ2-1	ASSHGGASAHNEQF
TRBV7-9	13	TRBJ1-1	ASSLPGQFNTEAF
TRBV5-1	16	TRBJ1-6	ASSLSLGATSYNSPLH
TRBV9	13	TRBJ1-3	ASSGYQGARNTIY